What follows are 26 T cell receptor beta chains derived from one specimen sequenced in a study of T cells after yellow fever vaccination. TCRdb fed the 5' RACE reads into MiXCR, producing one record per CDR3 protein. The sample holds 360,000 or so distinct CDR3 sequences; roughly 10% are singletons and the top ten take less than 20%. This material consisted of PBMCs, taken on the day of the first yellow fever vaccination. The receptors shown here come from a man younger than 35 who received the YFV17D yellow fever vaccine.

The J gene is TRBJ2-7, the V gene TRBV6-4, with a possible D match to TRBD1 (6 bases). This CDR3 is 14 amino acids long. From germline, CDR1 is MRHNA and CDR2 SNTAGT. Between the trimmed V and J ends, which lost 4 bases and 7 bases, there was a span of 17 bases. CDR3 sequence reads: CASSGRGACGEQYV. CDR3 coding DNA: TGTGCCAGCAGTGGCAGGGGAGCCTGTGGAGAGCAGTACGTC.

V gene TRBV7-2 combines with J gene TRBJ2-1, with 10 bases matching TRBD2. This CDR3 has 14 amino acids. The V gene's germline CDR1 is SGHTA and CDR2 FQGNSA. After removal of 6 bases from V and 3 bases from J, the junction contained 2 bases not matched to a gene. The CDR3 nucleotides are TGTGCCAGCAGTCGGACTAGCGGCTACAATGAGCAGTTCTTC. Translation: CASSRTSGYNEQFF.

This clonotype was detected only a few times. The rearrangement joins TRBV3-1 to TRBJ1-3; D is ambiguous. The V end was cut by 2 bases, the J end by 4 bases, with 3 bases between. The CDR3 length is 12 residues. Looked up from germline, CDR1 is LGHDT and CDR2 is YNNKEL (reference sequence). The CDR3 reads CASSQQGNTIYF. The CDR3 coding sequence is TGTGCCAGCAGCCAACAGGGAAACACCATATATTTT.

This clonotype was counted between two and nine times. The chain has TRBV5-1 and TRBJ1-5; weak D call: TRBD1 (5 bases). Per germline, CDR1 SGHRS and CDR2 YFSETQ. This CDR3 is built from 15 residues. V dropped 4 bases and J dropped 7 bases, with 18 bases sitting between them. The DNA of the CDR3 is TGCGCCAGCAGCCTGGGGGTGGAGTCGCAACAGCCCCAGCATTTT. Translating gives CASSLGVESQQPQHF.

This clonotype was seen more than once but under ten times. V usage is TRBV6-5 and J usage is TRBJ2-7, with 9 bases lining up with TRBD1. Germline V gene lookup returns CDR1 MNHEY and CDR2 SVGAGI. V dropped 1 base and J dropped 2; count of bases not matched to a gene: 12. This CDR3 has 18 residues. Here the CDR3 reads CASSYLGQGDGGPYEQYF. CDR3 nucleotide sequence: TGTGCCAGCAGTTACTTGGGACAGGGTGACGGGGGACCCTACGAGCAGTACTTC.

The chain couples TRBV21-1 to TRBJ2-3; the tabulated D call, TRBD1, remains unverified against the DNA. TRBV21-1 is a listed pseudogene. This CDR3 region has 15 residues. The CDR3, as DNA: TGTGCCAGCAGCAACCCGGCCGGGCTGGGAGATACGCAGTATTTT. Translating gives CASSNPAGLGDTQYF.

This sequence joins TRBV12-3 or TRBV12-4 and TRBJ2-2, with 8 nucleotides matching TRBD2. With 7 bases clipped from V and 5 bases from J, the junction kept 12 bases outside the gene matches. This CDR3 spans 16 amino acids. CDR3 loop: CASTERGRGRTGELFF. In DNA form, the CDR3 reads TGTGCCAGCACCGAGCGGGGGAGGGGCAGGACCGGGGAGCTGTTTTTT.

This clonotype was recorded a few times. The chain employs TRBV6-5 and TRBJ1-2; D is unclear. The germline V gene encodes CDR1 MNHEY and CDR2 SVGAGI. This CDR3 has 14 amino acids. Trimming took off 0 bases at V and 4 bases at J, with 9 bases between the two ends. In nucleotides, the CDR3 is TGTGCCAGCAGTTACTCAAGCCCGGGCTATGGCTACACCTTC. It encodes CASSYSSPGYGYTF.

The chain has TRBV7-3 and TRBJ2-3; 12 nucleotides align to TRBD1. Per the germline V gene, CDR1 is SGHTA and CDR2 is FQGTGA. The CDR3 runs to 16 residues. V was clipped by 5 bases and J by 3 bases; unmatched bases: 6. In DNA, the CDR3 is TGTGCCAGCAGCACCGGGACAGGGGGCTTTACAGATACGCAGTATTTT. Encoded protein: CASSTGTGGFTDTQYF.

The table lists this clonotype with a few counts. This chain uses TRBV4-3 with TRBJ2-4; either TRBD1 or TRBD2 may fit D (5 bases each). Per the germline V gene, CDR1 is LGHNA and CDR2 is YSLEER. The CDR3 has 15 amino acids. V was trimmed by 0 bases and J by 8 bases, leaving 14 bases between them. CDR3 DNA: TGCGCCAGCAGCCAAGATGTCGTGGGGGACGACATTCAGTACTTC. This codes for CASSQDVVGDDIQYF.

This chain joins TRBV20-1 and TRBJ2-1; TRBD2 aligns across 7 bases. After removal of 2 bases from V and 7 bases from J, the junction contained 5 bases not matched to a gene. The length of the CDR3 is 13 residues. Germline loops: CDR1 DFQATT, CDR2 SNEGSKA (reference sequence). The CDR3 DNA follows: TGCAGTGCTAGATCCTGGCGGGGGAATGAGCAGTTCTTC. Residues: CSARSWRGNEQFF.

This clonotype occurred a few times. V usage is TRBV19 and J usage is TRBJ1-5; no clear D. This CDR3 has 15 amino acids. The V and J ends lost 8 bases and 3 bases respectively, with 17 bases between them. CDR1 LNHDA and CDR2 SQIVND come from the germline V gene (reference sequence). CDR3 loop: CASSYGSLSNQPQHF. The DNA of the CDR3 is TGTGCCAGTTCGTACGGCAGCCTTTCCAATCAGCCCCAGCATTTT.

The chain links TRBV7-9 to TRBJ2-1, with TRBD1 matching 7 bases. Germline lookup yields CDR1 SEHNR and CDR2 FQNEAQ (reference sequence). With 1 base clipped from V and 0 bases from J, the junction kept 0 bases outside the gene matches. The CDR3 is made up of 15 amino acids. CDR3 coding DNA: TGTGCCAGCAGCTTAGAGGGGGCCTCCTACAATGAGCAGTTCTTC. Translating it yields CASSLEGASYNEQFF.

This clonotype was recorded at least ten times. The chain joins TRBV28 to TRBJ1-2; possible D gene TRBD1, 5 bases. The CDR3 has 12 residues. Between the trimmed V and J ends, which lost 9 bases and 4 bases, there was a span of 12 bases. Per germline, CDR1 MDHEN and CDR2 SYDVKM. The DNA for the CDR3 is TGTGCCAGTCACGGGGGTGGCTATGGCTACACCTTC. Translated: CASHGGGYGYTF.

Points on this clonotype: One end of the junction varies from germline; a read error may be responsible. This chain links TRBV5-1 with TRBJ2-5, with D unresolved. CDR3 length: 14 amino acids. The germline gives CDR1 SGHRS, CDR2 YFSETQ. The CDR3 reads CPSSVDPTGSNQYF. The CDR3 nucleotides are TGCCCCAGCAGCGTCGACCCAACCGGGTCCAACCAGTACTTC.

This clonotype was observed a few times. The chain is built from TRBV5-1 and TRBJ2-1, with 8 positions matching TRBD1. V shed 9 bases, J shed 0 bases, and the junction held 8 bases outside the gene matches. CDR3 length equals 15 residues. From germline, CDR1 is SGHRS and CDR2 YFSETQ. CDR3 DNA sequence: TGCGCCACCCAGCAGACAGGGGACTCCTACAATGAGCAGTTCTTC. Translation gives CATQQTGDSYNEQFF. Variable domain in full (rest from reference TRBV5-1 and TRBJ2-1): KAGVTQTPRYLIKTRGQQVTLSCSPISGHRSVSWYQQTPGQGLQFLFEYFSETQRNKGNFPGRFSGRQFSNSRSEMNVSTLELGDSALYLCATQQTGDSYNEQFFGPGTRLTVL.

This clonotype was recorded a few times. As DNA, the CDR3 is TGTGCCAGCAGTTTCCCCAGAGGCGGCAATGAGCAGTTCTTC. It is translated as CASSFPRGGNEQFF. The gene calls are TRBV12-3 or TRBV12-4 and TRBJ2-1; no clear D. This CDR3 spans 14 amino acids. V lost 3 bases to trimming and J lost 6 bases, with 12 bases between them.

This chain connects TRBV10-3 to TRBJ2-1; perhaps D is TRBD1 or TRBD2 (5 bases each). The germline V gene encodes CDR1 ENHRY and CDR2 SYGVKD. V was clipped by 3 bases and J by 8 bases, with 14 bases between them. The CDR3 runs to 14 residues. The CDR3, as DNA: TGTGCCATCAGTGACCCCCGGGAACAGGATGAGCAGTTCTTC. Protein: CAISDPREQDEQFF.

The chain combines TRBV30 with TRBJ1-4; D remains ambiguous. The CDR3 runs to 10 residues. V lost 4 bases to trimming and J lost 7 bases, with 4 bases between them. Germline lookup yields CDR1 GTSNPN and CDR2 SVGIG (reference sequence). CDR3 sequence: CAWTPEKLFF. Written as DNA, the CDR3 is TGTGCCTGGACACCTGAAAAACTGTTTTTT.

J is TRBJ2-3 and V is TRBV18; a possible D gene is TRBD1 (6 bases). Trimming removed 6 bases from V and 7 bases from J, with 11 bases in between. Germline CDR1 is KGHSH and CDR2 is LQKENI. The CDR3 loop spans 12 amino acids. Here the CDR3 DNA reads TGTGCCAGCTCTCACAGGGCTAATACGCAGTATTTT. Protein: CASSHRANTQYF.

V is TRBV20-1 and J is TRBJ2-2; D remains ambiguous. The CDR3 runs 12 residues. Per germline, CDR1 DFQATT and CDR2 SNEGSKA (reference sequence). V gave up 2 bases and J gave up 5 bases, with 6 bases separating them. The DNA for the CDR3 is TGCAGTGCTAGATTGCGGACCGGGGAGCTGTTTTTT. Residues: CSARLRTGELFF.

The chain carries TRBV4-3 and TRBJ2-7, with 9 bases matching TRBD2. There are 15 residues in the CDR3. Germline values: CDR1 LGHNA, CDR2 YSLEER. V trimming: 4 bases; J trimming: 4 bases; junction bases outside the gene matches: 8. CDR3 coding DNA: TGCGCCAGCAGCCCCGTAGCGGGGGATACTTACGAGCAGTACTTC. It specifies CASSPVAGDTYEQYF.

The chain combines TRBV4-1 with TRBJ2-1, with D maybe TRBD2 (5 bases). The CDR3 runs to 16 residues. Trimming removed 6 bases from V and 0 bases from J, with 15 bases in between. Germline CDR1 is MGHRA and CDR2 is YSYEKL. The CDR3 DNA follows: TGCGCCAGCAGTCAGCAGGACTTATTCTCCTACAATGAGCAGTTCTTC. It is translated as CASSQQDLFSYNEQFF.

A few counts support this clonotype. The chain carries TRBV4-1 and TRBJ1-3; D remains unclear. This CDR3 is 16 amino acids long. Per germline, CDR1 MGHRA and CDR2 YSYEKL. The V gene lost 0 bases and the J gene lost 0 bases, with 9 bases spanning the gap. CDR3 DNA sequence: TGCGCCAGCAGCCAAGAGGGTGGATTCTCTGGAAACACCATATATTTT. Its protein is CASSQEGGFSGNTIYF.

This chain connects TRBV7-2 to TRBJ1-2; 7 bases are a match to TRBD1. The CDR3 covers 14 residues. Trimming at V came to 5 bases and at J to 5 bases, leaving 8 bases not matched to a gene. Germline V gene lookup returns CDR1 SGHTA and CDR2 FQGNSA. DNA of the CDR3: TGTGCCAGCAGCAGGGGGACAGCCCTATATGGCTACACCTTC. Amino acids: CASSRGTALYGYTF. The full variable domain, rest sourced from reference TRBV7-2 and TRBJ1-2, is GAGVSQSPSNKVTEKGKDVELRCDPISGHTALYWYRQSLGQGLEFLIYFQGNSAPDKSGLPSDRFSAERTGGSVSTLTIQRTQQEDSAVYLCASSRGTALYGYTFGSGTRLTVV.

This clonotype came up many times. The chain combines TRBV7-9 with TRBJ2-3; D gene unclear. Germline V CDR1 and CDR2: SEHNR, FQNEAQ (reference sequence). The V end lost 8 bases, the J end lost 0 bases, and 9 bases lay between the germline ends. This CDR3 spans 13 amino acids. CDR3 sequence: CASRVSSTDTQYF. The CDR3 DNA follows: TGTGCCAGCCGCGTTTCTAGCACAGATACGCAGTATTTT.